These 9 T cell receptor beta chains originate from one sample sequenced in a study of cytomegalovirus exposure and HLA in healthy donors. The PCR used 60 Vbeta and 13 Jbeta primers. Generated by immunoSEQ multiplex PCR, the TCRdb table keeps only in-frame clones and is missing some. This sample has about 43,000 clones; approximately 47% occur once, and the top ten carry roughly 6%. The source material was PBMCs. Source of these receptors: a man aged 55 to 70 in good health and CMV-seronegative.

CDR3 sequence reads: CASSAGLAGERQYF. CDR3 sequence (DNA): TGTGCCAGCAGCGCCGGACTAGCGGGAGAGCGGCAGTACTTC. This chain uses TRBV9 with TRBJ2-7, with 13 positions matching TRBD2. In germline, CDR1 is SGDLS, CDR2 YYNGEE. This CDR3 has 14 amino acids. Unmatched junction bases numbered 6, after V lost 3 bases and J lost 9 bases.

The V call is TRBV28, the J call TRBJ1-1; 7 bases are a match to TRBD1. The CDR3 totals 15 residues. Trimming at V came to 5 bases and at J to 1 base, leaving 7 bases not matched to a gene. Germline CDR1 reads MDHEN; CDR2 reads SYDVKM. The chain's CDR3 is CASSLFDRENTEAFF. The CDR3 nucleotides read TGTGCCAGCAGTCTCTTCGACAGGGAGAACACTGAAGCTTTCTTT.

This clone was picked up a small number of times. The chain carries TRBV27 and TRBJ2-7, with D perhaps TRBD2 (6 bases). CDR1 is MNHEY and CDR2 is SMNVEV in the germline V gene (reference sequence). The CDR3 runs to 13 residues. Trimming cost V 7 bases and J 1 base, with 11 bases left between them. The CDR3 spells CASTGTGSYEQYF. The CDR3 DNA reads TGTGCCAGCACCGGGACTGGGTCCTACGAGCAGTACTTC.

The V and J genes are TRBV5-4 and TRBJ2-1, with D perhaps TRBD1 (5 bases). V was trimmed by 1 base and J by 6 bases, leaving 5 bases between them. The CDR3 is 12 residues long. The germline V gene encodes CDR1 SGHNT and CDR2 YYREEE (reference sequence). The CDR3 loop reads CASSLQGNEQFF. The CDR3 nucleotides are TGTGCCAGCAGCTTGCAGGGCAATGAGCAGTTCTTC. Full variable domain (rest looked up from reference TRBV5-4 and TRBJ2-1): ETGVTQSPTHLIKTRGQQVTLRCSSQSGHNTVSWYQQALGQGPQFIFQYYREEENGRGNFPPRFSGLQFPNYSSELNVNALELDDSALYLCASSLQGNEQFFGPGTRLTVL.

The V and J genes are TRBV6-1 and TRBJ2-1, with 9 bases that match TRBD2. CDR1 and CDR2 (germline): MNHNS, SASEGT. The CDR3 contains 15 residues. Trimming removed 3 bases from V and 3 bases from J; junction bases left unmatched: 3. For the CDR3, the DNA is TGTGCCAGCAGTGAGAGCGGGAGGAACTACAATGAGCAGTTCTTC. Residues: CASSESGRNYNEQFF.

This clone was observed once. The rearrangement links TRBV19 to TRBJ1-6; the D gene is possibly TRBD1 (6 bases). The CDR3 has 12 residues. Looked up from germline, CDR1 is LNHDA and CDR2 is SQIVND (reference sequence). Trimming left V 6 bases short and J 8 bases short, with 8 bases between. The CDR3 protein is CASRHRDSPLHF. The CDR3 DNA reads TGTGCCAGTAGACACAGGGATTCACCCCTCCACTTT.

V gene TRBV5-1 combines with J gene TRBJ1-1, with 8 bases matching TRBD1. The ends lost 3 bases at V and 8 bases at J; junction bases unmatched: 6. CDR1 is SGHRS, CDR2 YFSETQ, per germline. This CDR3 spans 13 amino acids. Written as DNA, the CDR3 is TGCGCCAGCAGCTGGGGGTGGGACAGGGAAGCTTTCTTT. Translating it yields CASSWGWDREAFF.

For the CDR3, the DNA is TGTGCCAGCAGCCCCCGGAGGGAAAGCTCCTACGAGCAGTACTTC. Amino acid sequence: CASSPRRESSYEQYF. The V gene is TRBV7-2, the J gene TRBJ2-7, with D tentatively TRBD2 (6 bases). V was pared by 5 bases and J by 0 bases, with 14 bases between. CDR3 size: 15 residues. Germline V gene sequence: CDR1 SGHTA, CDR2 FQGNSA.

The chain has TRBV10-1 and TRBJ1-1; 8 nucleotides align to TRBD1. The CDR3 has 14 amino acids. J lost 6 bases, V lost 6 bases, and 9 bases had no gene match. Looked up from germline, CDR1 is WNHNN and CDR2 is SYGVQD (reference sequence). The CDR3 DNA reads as TGCGCCAGCAGCCCGGACAGGGAAGTCGCTGAAGCTTTCTTT. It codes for CASSPDREVAEAFF.